These 10 T cell receptor beta chains originate from one sample sequenced in a study of T-cell memory formation after mild COVID-19. A single record per CDR3 protein comes from TCRdb applying MiXCR to the 5' RACE reads. Of around 370,000 distinct CDR3 sequences in the sample, around 21% are singletons; the top ten hold around 13%. What was sequenced was PBMCs or a T cell subset sorted from them (not recorded which). The receptors originated from an adult woman who had mild COVID-19 (a few samples of this study predate the infection). Cell type and time point are not known.

This clonotype was seen only a few times. The chain recombines TRBV27 with TRBJ2-1; D remains ambiguous. Germline loops: CDR1 MNHEY, CDR2 SMNVEV (reference sequence). Trimming took off 5 bases at V and 0 bases at J, with 8 bases between the two ends. CDR3 length: 14 residues. CDR3 region: CASSMSSSYNEQFF. CDR3 bases: TGTGCCAGCAGTATGAGCAGCTCCTACAATGAGCAGTTCTTC.

The rearrangement joins TRBV6-5 to TRBJ2-1, with D unclear. The germline CDR1 and CDR2 sequences are MNHEY and SVGAGI. There are 12 residues in the CDR3. V lost 6 bases, J lost 8 bases, and 11 bases lay in between. The CDR3 DNA reads TGTGCCAGCAGGACTCCGTCGCATGAGCAGTTCTTC. As protein: CASRTPSHEQFF.

This clonotype was counted at least ten times. This chain joins TRBV2 and TRBJ2-1; D remains unclear. With 7 bases removed from V and 7 bases from J, the gap between germline ends came to 14 bases. Per the germline V gene, CDR1 is SNHLY and CDR2 is FYNNEI. CDR3 length: 13 residues. The CDR3 DNA is TGTGCCAGCACGACCGTCGGTCTAAATGAGCAGTTCTTC. Its protein is CASTTVGLNEQFF.

The J gene is TRBJ1-4, the V gene TRBV25-1, with D uncertain. From germline, CDR1 is MGHDK and CDR2 SYGVNS. The CDR3 length is 14 residues. V gave up 3 bases and J gave up 2 bases, with 7 bases separating them. Here the CDR3 reads CASSDQETNEKLFF. The CDR3 coding sequence is TGTGCCAGCAGTGACCAGGAGACTAATGAAAAACTGTTTTTT.

This rearrangement joins TRBV7-8 to TRBJ1-5; D not certain. The V gene lost 5 bases and the J gene lost 6 bases, with 14 bases spanning the gap. Germline CDR1 is SGHVS and CDR2 is FQNEAQ. The CDR3 contains 14 residues. Here the CDR3 DNA reads TGTGCCAGCAGCAATTACGGTTCCCCTCAGCCCCAGCATTTT. It yields the protein CASSNYGSPQPQHF.

The J gene is TRBJ1-5, the V gene TRBV19; D might be TRBD1 (5 bases). The V gene lost 0 bases and the J gene lost 1 base, with 10 bases spanning the gap. This CDR3 region has 16 residues. Germline V lookup: CDR1 LNHDA, CDR2 SQIVND (reference sequence). The CDR3 coding sequence is TGTGCCAGTAGTATAGATTCAGGGAGCAGCAATCAGCCCCAGCATTTT. This codes for CASSIDSGSSNQPQHF. Full variable domain (missing parts from reference TRBV19 and TRBJ1-5): DGGITQSPKYLFRKEGQNVTLSCEQNLNHDAMYWYRQDPGQGLRLIYYSQIVNDFQKGDIAEGYSVSREKKESFPLTVTSAQKNPTAFYLCASSIDSGSSNQPQHFGDGTRLSIL.

This chain uses TRBV12-3 or TRBV12-4 with TRBJ1-4, with D hard to call. The V end was cut by 1 base, the J end by 4 bases, with 7 bases between. The CDR3 extends over 14 amino acids. CDR3 nucleotides: TGTGCCAGCAGTTTAGGACAACTTAATGAAAAACTGTTTTTT. Protein sequence: CASSLGQLNEKLFF.

The CDR3 DNA follows: TGTGCCAGCAGCTTACACCCCAGGGGTGCAGATACGCAGTATTTT. This encodes CASSLHPRGADTQYF. The chain employs TRBV7-8 and TRBJ2-3; D might be TRBD1 (6 bases). Trimming stripped 2 bases from V and 4 bases from J, with 13 bases between. Germline CDR1 SGHVS, CDR2 FQNEAQ. This CDR3 contains 15 residues.

The chain uses TRBV7-6 and TRBJ1-1; D is unresolved. Trimming shortened V by 5 bases and J by 4 bases, and 17 bases separated the two germline ends. CDR1 SGHVS and CDR2 FNYEAQ come from the germline V gene. The CDR3 extends over 15 amino acids. In DNA, the CDR3 is TGTGCCAGCAGCCTTAAGCCGACGGAATTCACTGAAGCTTTCTTT. This translates into CASSLKPTEFTEAFF. The whole variable domain, filled in from reference TRBV7-6 and TRBJ1-1, reads GAGVSQSPRYKVTKRGQDVALRCDPISGHVSLYWYRQALGQGPEFLTYFNYEAQQDKSGLPNDRFSAERPEGSISTLTIQRTEQRDSAMYRCASSLKPTEFTEAFFGQGTRLTVV.

The chain recombines TRBV7-8 with TRBJ1-5; D ambiguous. The germline V gene encodes CDR1 SGHVS and CDR2 FQNEAQ. The CDR3 extends over 16 amino acids. The V gene lost 4 bases and the J gene lost 6 bases, with 19 bases spanning the gap. CDR3 sequence: CASSSRVPQRVQPQHF. For the CDR3, the DNA is TGTGCCAGCAGCTCCCGGGTCCCCCAACGGGTTCAGCCCCAGCATTTT. The full variable domain, in which reference TRBV7-8 and TRBJ1-5 provide the parts outside the CDR3, is GAGVSQSPRYKVAKRGQDVALRCDPISGHVSLFWYQQALGQGPEFLTYFQNEAQLDKSGLPSDRFFAERPEGSVSTLKIQRTQQEDSAVYLCASSSRVPQRVQPQHFGDGTRLSIL.